This T cell receptor beta chain appears in the sequencing data of a study of T cell repertoires in breast cancer. Study results and caveats: Shared TCRs had various nucleotide encodings, suggesting antigen-based selection and expansion.

Primers covering all TCR V genes were used in emulsion RT-PCR on CD8+ T cells. About this clonotype: Its specificity is not known. At one of its ends the junction is not consistent with the germline gene, which may arise from a read error.

During the second nested PCR, blocking oligonucleotides suppressed genes that were not paired. TCRdb reprocessed the emulsion pairing reads with MiXCR, giving one entry per CDR3 protein. The sample yields tens of thousands of distinct CDR3 sequences, about 50% seen once. The CDR3 loop spans 14 amino acids. Germline V gene sequence: CDR1 SQVTM, CDR2 ANQGSEA. The V and J genes are TRBV29-1 and TRBJ1-2; 7 bases match TRBD1. The receptor's source is a pool of human donors with breast cancer or a healthy control (not recorded which). Sequenced sample: CD8+ T cells. This CDR3 reads CSVVTGISVYGCTF. The CDR3 DNA follows: TGCAGCGTTGTGACAGGGATTTCGGTATATGGCTGCACCTTC.